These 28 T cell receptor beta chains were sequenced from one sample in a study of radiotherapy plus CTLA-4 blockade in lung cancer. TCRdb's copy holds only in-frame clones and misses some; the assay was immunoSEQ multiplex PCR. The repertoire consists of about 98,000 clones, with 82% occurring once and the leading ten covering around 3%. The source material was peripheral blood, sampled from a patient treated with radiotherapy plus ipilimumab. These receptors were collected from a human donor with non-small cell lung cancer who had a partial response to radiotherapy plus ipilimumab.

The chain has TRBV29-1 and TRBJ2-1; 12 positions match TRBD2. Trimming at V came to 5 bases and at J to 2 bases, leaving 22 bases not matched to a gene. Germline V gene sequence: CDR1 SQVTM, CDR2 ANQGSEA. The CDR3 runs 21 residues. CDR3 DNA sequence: TGCAGCGTTCTTGGGAAGTACCACGGACTAGCGGGAAGTAGTACCTACAATGAGCAGTTCTTC. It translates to CSVLGKYHGLAGSSTYNEQFF.

The CDR3 region has the DNA TGTGCCTGGAGTGTAGGAGGGGGCCAGCCCCAGCATTTT. This encodes CAWSVGGGQPQHF. The J gene is TRBJ1-5, the V gene TRBV30; 7 positions match TRBD1. There are 13 residues in the CDR3. The junction had 3 bases not matched to a gene; V was cut back by 0 bases and J by 7 bases. The V gene's germline CDR1 is GTSNPN and CDR2 SVGIG (reference sequence).

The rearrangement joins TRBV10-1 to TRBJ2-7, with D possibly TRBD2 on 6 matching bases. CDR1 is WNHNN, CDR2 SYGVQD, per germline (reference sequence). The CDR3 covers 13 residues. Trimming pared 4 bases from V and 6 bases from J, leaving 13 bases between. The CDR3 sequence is CASSGGVGAEQYF. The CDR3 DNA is TGCGCCAGCAGTGGGGGGGTGGGAGCCGAGCAGTACTTC.

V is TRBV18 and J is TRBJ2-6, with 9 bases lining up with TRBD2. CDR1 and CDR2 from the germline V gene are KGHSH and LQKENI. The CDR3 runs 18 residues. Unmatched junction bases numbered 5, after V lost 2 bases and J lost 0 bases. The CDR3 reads CASSPISSGTSGANVLTF. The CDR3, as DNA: TGTGCCAGCTCACCAATTTCTAGCGGGACCTCTGGGGCCAACGTCCTGACTTTC. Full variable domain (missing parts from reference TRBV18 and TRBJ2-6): NAGVMQNPRHLVRRRGQEARLRCSPMKGHSHVYWYRQLPEEGLKFMVYLQKENIIDESGMPKERFSAEFPKEGPSILRIQQVVRGDSAAYFCASSPISSGTSGANVLTFGAGSRLTVL.

CDR3 DNA sequence: TGTGCCAGCAGCTGGGGGCGTCGACAGGACAAGGTCATTCAGTACTTC. Its translation is CASSWGRRQDKVIQYF. The genes are TRBV7-9 and TRBJ2-4; possible D gene TRBD1, 6 bases. Trimming stripped 4 bases from V and 9 bases from J, with 22 bases between. The CDR3 extends over 16 amino acids. Germline V gene sequence: CDR1 SEHNR, CDR2 FQNEAQ (reference sequence).

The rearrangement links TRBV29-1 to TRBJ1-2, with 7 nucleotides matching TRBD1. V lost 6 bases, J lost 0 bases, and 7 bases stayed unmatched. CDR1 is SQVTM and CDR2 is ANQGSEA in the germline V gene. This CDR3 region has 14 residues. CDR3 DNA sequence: TGCAGCGTGGCTAGGGACAGCTCTAACTATGGCTACACCTTC. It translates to CSVARDSSNYGYTF. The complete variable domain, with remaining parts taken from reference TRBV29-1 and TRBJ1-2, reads SAVISQKPSRDICQRGTSLTIQCQVDSQVTMMFWYRQQPGQSLTLIATANQGSEATYESGFVIDKFPISRPNLTFSTLTVSNMSPEDSSIYLCSVARDSSNYGYTFGSGTRLTVV.

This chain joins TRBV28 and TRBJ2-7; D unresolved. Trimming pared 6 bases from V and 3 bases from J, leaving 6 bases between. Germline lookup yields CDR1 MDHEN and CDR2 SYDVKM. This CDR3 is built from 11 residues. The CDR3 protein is CASSSYYEQYF. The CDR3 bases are TGTGCCAGCAGCTCCTACTACGAGCAGTACTTC.

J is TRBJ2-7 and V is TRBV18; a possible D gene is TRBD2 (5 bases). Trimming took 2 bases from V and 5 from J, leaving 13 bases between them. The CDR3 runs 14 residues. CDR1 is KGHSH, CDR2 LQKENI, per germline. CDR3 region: CASSPASGVHEQYF. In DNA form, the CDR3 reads TGTGCCAGCTCACCAGCCAGCGGAGTCCACGAGCAGTACTTC.

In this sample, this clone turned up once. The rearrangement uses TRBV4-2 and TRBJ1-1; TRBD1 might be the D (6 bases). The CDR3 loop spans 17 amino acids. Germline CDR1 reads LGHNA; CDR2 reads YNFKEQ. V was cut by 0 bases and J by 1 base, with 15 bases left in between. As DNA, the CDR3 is TGTGCCAGCAGCCAAGAGGGAGGGGGTGTAGGGAACACTGAAGCTTTCTTT. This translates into CASSQEGGGVGNTEAFF.

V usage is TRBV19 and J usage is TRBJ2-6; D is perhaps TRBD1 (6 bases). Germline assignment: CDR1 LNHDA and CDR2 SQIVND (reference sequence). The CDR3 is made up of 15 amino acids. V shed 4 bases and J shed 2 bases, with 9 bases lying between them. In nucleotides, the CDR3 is TGTGCCAGTAGTAGCAGGGGTACTGGGGCCAACGTCCTGACTTTC. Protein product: CASSSRGTGANVLTF.

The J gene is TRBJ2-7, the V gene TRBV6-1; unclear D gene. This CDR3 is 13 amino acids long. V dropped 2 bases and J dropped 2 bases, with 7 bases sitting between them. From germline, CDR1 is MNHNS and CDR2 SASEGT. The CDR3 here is CASSETGPYEQYF. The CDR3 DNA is TGTGCCAGCAGTGAAACCGGTCCCTACGAGCAGTACTTC.

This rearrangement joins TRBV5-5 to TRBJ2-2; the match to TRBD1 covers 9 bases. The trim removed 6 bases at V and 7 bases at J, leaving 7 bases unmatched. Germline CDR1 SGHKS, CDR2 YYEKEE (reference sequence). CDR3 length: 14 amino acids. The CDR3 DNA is TGTGCCAGCACCCTACAGGGGGCGGTCGGGGAGCTGTTTTTT. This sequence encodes CASTLQGAVGELFF.

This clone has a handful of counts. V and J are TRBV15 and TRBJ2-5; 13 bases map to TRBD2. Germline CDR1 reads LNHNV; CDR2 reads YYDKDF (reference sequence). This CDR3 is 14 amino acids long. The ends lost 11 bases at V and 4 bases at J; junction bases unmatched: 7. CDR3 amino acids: CASTSGRARETQYF. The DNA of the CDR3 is TGTGCCTCCACTAGCGGGAGGGCCCGAGAGACCCAGTACTTC.

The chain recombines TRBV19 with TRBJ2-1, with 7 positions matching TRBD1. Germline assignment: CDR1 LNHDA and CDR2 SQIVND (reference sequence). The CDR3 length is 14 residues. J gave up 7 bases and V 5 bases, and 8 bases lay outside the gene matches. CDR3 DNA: TGTGCCAGTAGTGCAGGGGGTATTGGGAATGAGCAGTTCTTC. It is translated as CASSAGGIGNEQFF.

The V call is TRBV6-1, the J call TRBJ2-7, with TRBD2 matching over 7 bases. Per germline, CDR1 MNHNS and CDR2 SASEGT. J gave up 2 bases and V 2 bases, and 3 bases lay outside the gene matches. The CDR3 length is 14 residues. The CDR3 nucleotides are TGTGCCAGCAGTGAACTAGCGGTTCCCTACGAGCAGTACTTC. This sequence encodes CASSELAVPYEQYF.

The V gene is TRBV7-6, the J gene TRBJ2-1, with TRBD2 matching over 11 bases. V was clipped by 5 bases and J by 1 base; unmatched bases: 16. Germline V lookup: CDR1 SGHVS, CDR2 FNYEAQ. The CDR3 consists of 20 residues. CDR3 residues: CASSPIQGGTSGLSYNEQFF. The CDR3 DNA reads TGTGCCAGCAGCCCCATCCAGGGGGGGACTAGCGGACTTTCCTACAATGAGCAGTTCTTC.

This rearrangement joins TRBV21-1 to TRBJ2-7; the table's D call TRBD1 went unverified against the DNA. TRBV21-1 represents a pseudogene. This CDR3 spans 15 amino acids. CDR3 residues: CASSRKGAGIDEQYF. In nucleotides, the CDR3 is TGTGCCAGCAGCAGGAAAGGGGCAGGGATAGACGAGCAGTACTTC.

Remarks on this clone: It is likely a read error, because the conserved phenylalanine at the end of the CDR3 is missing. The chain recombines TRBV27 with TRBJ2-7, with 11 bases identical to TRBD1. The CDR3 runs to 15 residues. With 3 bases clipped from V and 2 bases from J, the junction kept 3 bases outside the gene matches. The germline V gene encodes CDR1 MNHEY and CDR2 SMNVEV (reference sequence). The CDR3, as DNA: TGTGCCAGCAGTTTGGGGACAGGGGGAACCTACGAGCAGTACCTC. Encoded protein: CASSLGTGGTYEQYL.

CDR3 region: CASSQEGGLAGYIQYF. Written as DNA, the CDR3 is TGTGCCAGCAGCCAAGAGGGGGGACTAGCGGGATACATTCAGTACTTC. V usage is TRBV5-4 and J usage is TRBJ2-4; 13 nucleotides align to TRBD2. Germline V lookup: CDR1 SGHNT, CDR2 YYREEE (reference sequence). The CDR3 covers 16 residues. V trimming: 4 bases; J trimming: 8 bases; junction bases outside the gene matches: 9.

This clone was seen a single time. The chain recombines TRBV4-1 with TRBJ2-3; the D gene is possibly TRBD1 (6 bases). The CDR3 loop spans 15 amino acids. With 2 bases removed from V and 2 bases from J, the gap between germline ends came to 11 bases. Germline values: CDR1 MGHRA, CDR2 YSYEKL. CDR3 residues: CASSQRGQFTDTQYF. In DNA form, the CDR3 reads TGCGCCAGCAGCCAAAGGGGACAATTCACAGATACGCAGTATTTT.

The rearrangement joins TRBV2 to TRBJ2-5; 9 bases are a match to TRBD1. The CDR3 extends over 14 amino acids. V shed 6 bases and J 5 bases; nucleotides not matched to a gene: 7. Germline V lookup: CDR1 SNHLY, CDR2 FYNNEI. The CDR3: CASSSGQGRETQYF. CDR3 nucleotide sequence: TGTGCCAGCAGCTCCGGACAGGGGAGGGAGACCCAGTACTTC.

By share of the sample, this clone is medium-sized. This CDR3 is CASSVGAGTEAFF. For the CDR3, the DNA is TGTGCCAGCAGTGTTGGGGCAGGGACTGAAGCTTTCTTT. The chain is built from TRBV2 and TRBJ1-1; D is possibly TRBD1 (5 bases). The germline V and J ends were trimmed by 4 bases and 5 bases, with 11 bases remaining between them. The CDR3 runs to 13 residues. The germline V gene has CDR1 SNHLY and CDR2 FYNNEI.

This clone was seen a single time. The CDR3 sequence: CASLAHGTYNEQFF. The DNA of the CDR3 is TGTGCCAGTTTGGCTCACGGGACCTACAATGAGCAGTTCTTC. The V and J genes are TRBV19 and TRBJ2-1, with D possibly being TRBD2 (5 bases). The CDR3 runs to 14 residues. The V end lost 8 bases, the J end lost 2 bases, and 13 bases lay between the germline ends. Germline CDR1 reads LNHDA; CDR2 reads SQIVND (reference sequence).

The CDR3 DNA reads TGTGCCAGCAGTTTATGGGGCGAGGGTGGCTACACCTTC. Translating it yields CASSLWGEGGYTF. The chain recombines TRBV28 with TRBJ1-2; D ambiguous. The CDR3 contains 13 residues. The germline V gene has CDR1 MDHEN and CDR2 SYDVKM. Trimming left V 0 bases short and J 7 bases short, with 9 bases between.

The CDR3 nucleotides are TGTGCCAGCAGCGCCCGGGACAGGGCTTACAATGAGCAGTTCTTC. Protein product: CASSARDRAYNEQFF. J is TRBJ2-1 and V is TRBV9; the match to TRBD1 covers 9 bases. After removal of 3 bases from V and 4 bases from J, the junction contained 5 bases not matched to a gene. The CDR3 has 15 amino acids. CDR1 SGDLS and CDR2 YYNGEE come from the germline V gene.

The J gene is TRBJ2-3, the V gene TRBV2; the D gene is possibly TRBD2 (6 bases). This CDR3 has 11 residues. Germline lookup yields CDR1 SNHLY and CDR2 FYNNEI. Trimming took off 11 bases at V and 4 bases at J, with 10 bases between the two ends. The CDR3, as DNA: TGTGCCGGGGGGTCCCCAGATACGCAGTATTTT. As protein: CAGGSPDTQYF. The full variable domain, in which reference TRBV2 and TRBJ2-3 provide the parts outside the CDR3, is EPEVTQTPSHQVTQMGQEVILRCVPISNHLYFYWYRQILGQKVEFLVSFYNNEISEKSEIFDDQFSVERPDGSNFTLKIRSTKLEDSAMYFCAGGSPDTQYFGPGTRLTVL.

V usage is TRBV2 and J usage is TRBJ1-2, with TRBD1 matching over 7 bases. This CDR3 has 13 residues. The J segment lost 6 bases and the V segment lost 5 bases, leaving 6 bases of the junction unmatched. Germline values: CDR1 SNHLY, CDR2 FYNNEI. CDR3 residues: CASSPGGTHGYTF. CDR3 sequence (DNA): TGTGCCAGCAGTCCAGGGGGAACCCATGGCTACACCTTC.

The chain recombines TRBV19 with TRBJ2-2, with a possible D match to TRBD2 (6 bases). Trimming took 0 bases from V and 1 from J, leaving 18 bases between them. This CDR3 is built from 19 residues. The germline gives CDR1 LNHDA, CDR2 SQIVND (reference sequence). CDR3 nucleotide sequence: TGTGCCAGTAGTATAGATCGGACAAAGGGACTCCGGAACACCGGGGAGCTGTTTTTT. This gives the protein CASSIDRTKGLRNTGELFF.